This passage covers 2 T cell receptor beta chains from one sample sequenced in a study of T cells in Graves' hyperthyroidism and ophthalmopathy. The investigators amplified TCR beta CDR3 regions from RNA transcripts. With the HTBI primer set, the TCR CDR3 went through a first round of RT-PCR. TCRdb re-derived calls from the multiplex PCR reads in MiXCR, one entry per CDR3 protein. The sample includes some 490,000 distinct CDR3 sequences, less than 25% of them seen just once. The sample consisted of blood. Every receptor here comes from a woman aged 70-85 years with Graves' ophthalmopathy.

The chain employs TRBV18 and TRBJ1-4, with no clear D. V was trimmed by 4 bases and J by 7 bases, leaving 10 bases between them. This CDR3 comprises 13 residues. Germline assignment: CDR1 KGHSH and CDR2 LQKENI. CDR3 nucleotide sequence: TGTGCCAGCTCACGGGAGGATGGTGAAAAACTGTTTTTT. The encoded protein is CASSREDGEKLFF.

This chain joins TRBV11-3 and TRBJ2-1; D is undetermined. The CDR3 sequence is 13 residues long. Trimming pared 7 bases from V and 9 bases from J, leaving 16 bases between. CDR1 and CDR2 (germline): SGHNT, YENEEA. The CDR3 reads CASTPPLVPEQFF. CDR3 nucleotide sequence: TGTGCCAGCACCCCCCCTCTAGTACCTGAGCAGTTCTTC.